Each of the 15 T cell receptor beta chains below was sequenced from the same sample in a study of blood T cell repertoires in COVID-19. The protocol was immunoSEQ multiplex PCR, while the TCRdb copy is restricted to in-frame clones and leaves out a portion. The table shows some 260,000 clones, with approximately 91% occurring only once. What was sequenced was peripheral blood. Receptor source: a woman between 25 and 40 years old with acute or convalescent COVID-19.

The CDR3 region has the DNA TGTGCCAGCAGCTTAGATTTCAACAGGCTCATGAACACTGAAGCTTTCTTT. This gives the protein CASSLDFNRLMNTEAFF. J is TRBJ1-1 and V is TRBV7-2; a weak D match, TRBD1 (5 bases). CDR1 and CDR2 from the germline V gene are SGHTA and FQGNSA. CDR3 length: 17 amino acids. Trimming removed 1 base at V and 0 bases at J, with 15 bases between.

The V gene is TRBV5-1, the J gene TRBJ2-7, with TRBD1 matching 7 bases. The CDR3 sequence is 14 residues long. CDR1 and CDR2 (germline): SGHRS, YFSETQ. V was clipped by 4 bases and J by 0 bases; unmatched bases: 4. The CDR3 nucleotides are TGCGCCAGCAGCATAGGACAGGCCTCCTACGAGCAGTACTTC. Translating it yields CASSIGQASYEQYF.

This clone was seen just once. V is TRBV18 and J is TRBJ1-6; the D is unclear. This CDR3 spans 14 amino acids. CDR1 and CDR2 (germline): KGHSH, LQKENI. V was cut by 3 bases and J by 3 bases, with 6 bases left in between. DNA for the CDR3: TGTGCCAGCTCACCTCCGGGCTATAATTCACCCCTCCACTTT. Translating it yields CASSPPGYNSPLHF.

The J gene is TRBJ1-2, the V gene TRBV5-4; maybe TRBD1 (5 bases). V dropped 0 bases and J dropped 8 bases, with 11 bases sitting between them. Germline V lookup: CDR1 SGHNT, CDR2 YYREEE (reference sequence). This CDR3 spans 13 amino acids. CDR3 nucleotides: TGTGCCAGCAGCTTGGAGTGGGGGGGAGGCTACACCTTC. It specifies CASSLEWGGGYTF.

The chain carries TRBV19 and TRBJ2-7, with 9 bases lining up with TRBD2. Germline-derived CDR1 and CDR2 are LNHDA and SQIVND (reference sequence). CDR3 length: 15 amino acids. The V segment lost 3 bases and the J segment 6 bases; nucleotides outside the gene matches: 9. DNA of the CDR3: TGTGCCAGTAGTATGTTTAGCGGGAGCATTAGCGAGCAGTACTTC. The encoded protein is CASSMFSGSISEQYF.

The V gene is TRBV7-2, the J gene TRBJ2-1; D uncertain. This CDR3 spans 18 amino acids. The V end lost 4 bases, the J end lost 0 bases, and 19 bases lay between the germline ends. The germline V gene has CDR1 SGHTA and CDR2 FQGNSA. The CDR3 is CASSSDLQRPSSYNEQFF. The DNA for the CDR3 is TGTGCCAGCAGCTCAGACCTACAGAGACCGAGCTCCTACAATGAGCAGTTCTTC.

The V gene is TRBV7-9, the J gene TRBJ2-7, with TRBD1 identical over 10 bases. Looked up from germline, CDR1 is SEHNR and CDR2 is FQNEAQ (reference sequence). V shed 5 bases and J 6 bases; nucleotides not matched to a gene: 10. The length of the CDR3 is 15 residues. The CDR3 DNA follows: TGTGCCAGCAGCCCCCCCCTCCGGGACAGGGGCGAGCAGTACTTC. It encodes CASSPPLRDRGEQYF.

The J gene is TRBJ1-2, the V gene TRBV19; no firm D call. Trimming pared 1 base from V and 6 bases from J, leaving 9 bases between. Germline CDR1 LNHDA, CDR2 SQIVND (reference sequence). The CDR3 length is 13 residues. CDR3 residues: CASSIAGNDGYTF. The CDR3 nucleotides read TGTGCCAGTAGTATAGCGGGGAATGATGGCTACACCTTC.

This rearrangement joins TRBV5-8 to TRBJ2-3; TRBD2 agrees at 16 bases. In germline, CDR1 is SGHTS, CDR2 YDEGEE. CDR3 size: 17 residues. Germline trimming cut 6 bases from V and 2 bases from J; bases unmatched to any gene: 6. This chain's CDR3 is CASTGLAGGTYTDTQYF. DNA of the CDR3: TGTGCCAGCACGGGACTAGCGGGAGGGACTTACACAGATACGCAGTATTTT.

The rearrangement joins TRBV5-1 to TRBJ2-1; TRBD1 matches at 10 bases. V dropped 4 bases and J dropped 7; count of bases not matched to a gene: 8. The CDR3 extends over 15 amino acids. Germline CDR1 and CDR2: SGHRS and YFSETQ. The CDR3 DNA reads TGCGCCAGCAGCGTCGCCGGGACAGGGGTGAATGAGCAGTTCTTC. Protein: CASSVAGTGVNEQFF.

CDR3 in DNA: TGTGCCAGTAGTACCAATGACAGATATGGCTACACCTTC. Protein: CASSTNDRYGYTF. The chain combines TRBV19 with TRBJ1-2, with a weak D call TRBD1 (5 bases). V was clipped by 4 bases and J by 5 bases, with 11 bases between them. CDR1 and CDR2 from the germline V gene are LNHDA and SQIVND (reference sequence). The CDR3 is made up of 13 amino acids.

The chain joins TRBV10-3 to TRBJ2-1; 13 nucleotides match TRBD2. The length of the CDR3 is 17 residues. V was clipped by 7 bases and J by 5 bases; unmatched bases: 11. CDR1 and CDR2 (germline): ENHRY, SYGVKD. Here the CDR3 DNA reads TGTGCCATCACCGAAAGACAAGGACTAGCGGGAGACAATGAGCAGTTCTTC. Residues: CAITERQGLAGDNEQFF.

This chain links TRBV7-3 with TRBJ2-1, with D unresolved. Germline CDR1 and CDR2: SGHTA and FQGTGA. V shed 5 bases and J shed 6 bases, with 11 bases lying between them. The CDR3 loop spans 13 amino acids. DNA for the CDR3: TGTGCCAGCAGCCCGCCGTCGAGCAATGAGCAGTTCTTC. Translated, it gives CASSPPSSNEQFF.

This chain joins TRBV6-5 and TRBJ2-1; unclear D gene. The CDR3 has 15 residues. From germline, CDR1 is MNHEY and CDR2 SVGAGI. V dropped 7 bases and J dropped 7 bases, with 20 bases sitting between them. The CDR3 protein is CASTILVNGRNEQFF. CDR3 DNA sequence: TGTGCCAGCACCATTCTAGTAAATGGAAGAAATGAGCAGTTCTTC.

This sequence joins TRBV6-2 or TRBV6-3 and TRBJ1-1; perhaps TRBD1 as D (5 bases). The germline V gene has CDR1 MNHEY and CDR2 SVGEGT. V shed 3 bases and J shed 0 bases, with 8 bases lying between them. CDR3 length: 14 amino acids. The CDR3 reads CASSYGAMNTEAFF. The CDR3 bases are TGTGCCAGCAGTTATGGGGCGATGAACACTGAAGCTTTCTTT.